This passage covers 17 T cell receptor beta chains from one sample sequenced in a study of CD8+CD57+ T cells in acquired aplastic anemia. TCR beta VDJ and CDR3 profiles were obtained from a genomic DNA template. One entry per CDR3 protein results from TCRdb running MiXCR on the reads. The sample gives roughly 170,000 distinct CDR3 sequences, under 75% of which show up once; 45% to 55% is in the top ten. The sample consisted of sorted CD4+, CD8+, or CD8+CD57+ T cells (not recorded which) from PBMCs. The receptor set was obtained from a human donor in good health.

This clonotype came up a few times. This CDR3 is CASSNPPSGLAPSYEQYF. CDR3 nucleotide sequence: TGTGCCAGCAGCAACCCCCCGTCGGGACTAGCACCCTCCTACGAGCAGTACTTC. This chain joins TRBV7-6 and TRBJ2-7; 9 positions agree with TRBD2. J was trimmed by 0 bases and V by 5 bases; bases with no gene match: 14. CDR1 and CDR2 from the germline V gene are SGHVS and FNYEAQ. The CDR3 runs to 18 residues. Using reference TRBV7-6 and TRBJ2-7 for the parts outside the CDR3, the full variable domain is GAGVSQSPRYKVTKRGQDVALRCDPISGHVSLYWYRQALGQGPEFLTYFNYEAQQDKSGLPNDRFSAERPEGSISTLTIQRTEQRDSAMYRCASSNPPSGLAPSYEQYFGPGTRLTVT.

With respect to this clonotype: This clone may be a read error of a much larger clone one base away. This chain connects TRBV5-6 to TRBJ2-7; D not resolved. CDR1 and CDR2 from the germline V gene are SGHDT and YYEEEE. V was cut by 5 bases and J by 5 bases, with 11 bases left in between. The CDR3 has 12 amino acids. CDR3 coding DNA: TGTGCCAGCAGTTACGGATCCCACGAGCAGTACTTC. Translating gives CASSYGSHEQYF.

The gene calls are TRBV10-3 and TRBJ2-2, with 9 positions matching TRBD2. The junction had 8 bases not matched to a gene; V was cut back by 11 bases and J by 4 bases. Germline CDR1 ENHRY, CDR2 SYGVKD. The CDR3 is 14 residues long. The CDR3 bases are TGTGCCCCCCGGCGGGAGGGCCCCACCGGGGAGCTGTTTTTT. It encodes CAPRREGPTGELFF.

There are a few counts of this clonotype. This chain connects TRBV2 to TRBJ1-6, with a tentative D call TRBD1 (5 bases). V lost 5 bases, J lost 7 bases, and 12 bases lay in between. The CDR3 loop spans 14 amino acids. Germline V gene sequence: CDR1 SNHLY, CDR2 FYNNEI. The CDR3 protein is CASSTGTPNSPLHF. CDR3 DNA: TGTGCCAGCAGTACCGGGACTCCCAATTCACCCCTCCACTTT.

V gene TRBV7-2 combines with J gene TRBJ2-6; D gene ambiguous. The germline V gene encodes CDR1 SGHTA and CDR2 FQGNSA. The CDR3 runs 11 residues. V was trimmed by 3 bases and J by 9 bases, leaving 3 bases between them. CDR3 residues: CASSLGNVLTF. The DNA for the CDR3 is TGTGCCAGCAGCTTGGGCAACGTCCTGACTTTC.

The rearrangement joins TRBV7-6 to TRBJ2-7, with 8 bases fitting TRBD1. Trimming took 3 bases from V and 3 from J; bases not matched to a gene: 10. The CDR3 runs to 16 residues. Looked up from germline, CDR1 is SGHVS and CDR2 is FNYEAQ. The DNA of the CDR3 is TGTGCCAGCAGCTTGTCGGGGGCAGGGGGCCTCTACGAGCAGTACTTC. Translated, it gives CASSLSGAGGLYEQYF.

The table lists this clonotype with a count of one. This may stem from a read error, because a much larger clone lies one nucleotide away. The rearrangement joins TRBV11-2 to TRBJ2-1, with D possibly TRBD2 on 6 matching bases. This CDR3 region has 18 residues. Germline V gene data show CDR1 as SGHAT and CDR2 as FQNNGV. CDR3 sequence (DNA): TGTGCCGGCAGCTTAGGTGGGACTTTGGGGAGCTCCTACAATGAGCAGTTCTTC. Its translation is CAGSLGGTLGSSYNEQFF.

This clonotype appeared many times. The chain uses TRBV6-5 and TRBJ1-2; D possibly corresponds to TRBD1 (6 bases). V was pared by 2 bases and J by 8 bases, with 12 bases between. CDR1 is MNHEY, CDR2 SVGAGI, per germline. The CDR3 spans 13 residues. CDR3 loop: CASSYPGQVGYTF. As DNA, the CDR3 is TGTGCCAGCAGTTACCCGGGACAAGTCGGCTACACCTTC.

To note about this clonotype: A read error may be the cause here, since a much bigger clone is one base away. The CDR3 coding sequence is TGCGCCAGCAGCTTGGGAATAGCGGGGGGAAGGAGCTCCTACAATAAGCAGTTCTTC. Protein product: CASSLGIAGGRSSYNKQFF. The chain is built from TRBV5-1 and TRBJ2-1, with TRBD2 matching over 10 bases. In germline, CDR1 is SGHRS, CDR2 YFSETQ. The CDR3 is made up of 19 amino acids. The full variable domain, in which reference TRBV5-1 and TRBJ2-1 provide the parts outside the CDR3, is KAGVTQTPRYLIKTRGQQVTLSCSPISGHRSVSWYQQTPGQGLQFLFEYFSETQRNKGNFPGRFSGRQFSNSRSEMNVSTLELGDSALYLCASSLGIAGGRSSYNKQFFGPGTRLTVL.

At least ten counts were recorded for this clonotype. The rearrangement joins TRBV5-6 to TRBJ2-3; 10 bases fit TRBD2. The length of the CDR3 is 17 residues. Trimming cost V 1 base and J 1 base; bases outside gene matches: 6. Per germline, CDR1 SGHDT and CDR2 YYEEEE. The CDR3 nucleotides are TGTGCCAGCAGCTTGCCTCTAGCGGGAGCGGGCACAGATACGCAGTATTTT. Translation: CASSLPLAGAGTDTQYF.

This chain connects TRBV2 to TRBJ1-1; no reliable D call. This CDR3 is 14 amino acids long. Germline CDR1 and CDR2: SNHLY and FYNNEI. V was trimmed by 4 bases and J by 2 bases, leaving 11 bases between them. The CDR3 here is CASSVAKTNTEAFF. CDR3 nucleotides: TGTGCCAGCAGTGTCGCGAAGACCAACACTGAAGCTTTCTTT. Based on the CDR3 plus reference TRBV2 and TRBJ1-1, the full variable domain is EPEVTQTPSHQVTQMGQEVILRCVPISNHLYFYWYRQILGQKVEFLVSFYNNEISEKSEIFDDQFSVERPDGSNFTLKIRSTKLEDSAMYFCASSVAKTNTEAFFGQGTRLTVV.

The rearrangement joins TRBV9 to TRBJ1-2; D call uncertain. The germline V gene has CDR1 SGDLS and CDR2 YYNGEE. The CDR3 spans 16 residues. V was clipped by 5 bases and J by 2 bases, with 19 bases between them. The CDR3 spells CASSSRLPRSNYGYTF. The DNA for the CDR3 is TGTGCCAGCAGTTCGCGCCTCCCAAGAAGCAACTATGGCTACACCTTC.

V gene TRBV7-9 combines with J gene TRBJ1-4, with 7 positions matching TRBD1. Germline V CDR1 and CDR2: SEHNR, FQNEAQ (reference sequence). CDR3 size: 15 residues. V lost 5 bases, J lost 0 bases, and 3 bases stayed unmatched. CDR3 amino acids: CASSRDSSTNEKLFF. The CDR3 region has the DNA TGTGCCAGCAGCCGGGACAGCTCAACTAATGAAAAACTGTTTTTT. Variable domain in full (rest from reference TRBV7-9 and TRBJ1-4): DTGVSQNPRHKITKRGQNVTFRCDPISEHNRLYWYRQTLGQGPEFLTYFQNEAQLEKSRLLSDRFSAERPKGSFSTLEIQRTEQGDSAMYLCASSRDSSTNEKLFFGSGTQLSVL.

The genes are TRBV6-9 and TRBJ1-2, with D perhaps TRBD1 (6 bases). Trimming took 5 bases from V and 6 from J, leaving 10 bases between them. Germline values: CDR1 MNHGY, CDR2 SVAAGI. This CDR3 is 12 amino acids long. The CDR3 loop reads CASSRQDHGYTF. CDR3 DNA: TGTGCCAGCAGTCGACAGGACCATGGCTACACCTTC.

This clonotype has only a few counts. The CDR3 DNA is TGCAGCGTTGTATCCGACAGCTATCAGCCCCAGCATTTT. Translating gives CSVVSDSYQPQHF. The V call is TRBV29-1, the J call TRBJ1-5; D might be TRBD1 (5 bases). The CDR3 consists of 13 residues. The germline V gene has CDR1 SQVTM and CDR2 ANQGSEA. Trimming shortened V by 4 bases and J by 5 bases, and 12 bases separated the two germline ends.

The V gene is TRBV7-3, the J gene TRBJ2-4; D is uncertain. The germline V gene encodes CDR1 SGHTA and CDR2 FQGTGA. CDR3 length equals 13 residues. V was trimmed by 2 bases and J by 7 bases, leaving 9 bases between them. The CDR3 protein is CASSLGDRNIQYF. Here the CDR3 DNA reads TGTGCCAGCAGCTTAGGGGATAGGAACATTCAGTACTTC.

The chain employs TRBV29-1 and TRBJ1-1, with a weak D call TRBD1 (6 bases). This CDR3 has 11 amino acids. Trimming stripped 6 bases from V and 4 bases from J, with 9 bases between. Germline-derived CDR1 and CDR2 are SQVTM and ANQGSEA. The CDR3 sequence is CSVGAGTEAFF. In DNA, the CDR3 is TGCAGCGTGGGGGCTGGCACTGAAGCTTTCTTT.